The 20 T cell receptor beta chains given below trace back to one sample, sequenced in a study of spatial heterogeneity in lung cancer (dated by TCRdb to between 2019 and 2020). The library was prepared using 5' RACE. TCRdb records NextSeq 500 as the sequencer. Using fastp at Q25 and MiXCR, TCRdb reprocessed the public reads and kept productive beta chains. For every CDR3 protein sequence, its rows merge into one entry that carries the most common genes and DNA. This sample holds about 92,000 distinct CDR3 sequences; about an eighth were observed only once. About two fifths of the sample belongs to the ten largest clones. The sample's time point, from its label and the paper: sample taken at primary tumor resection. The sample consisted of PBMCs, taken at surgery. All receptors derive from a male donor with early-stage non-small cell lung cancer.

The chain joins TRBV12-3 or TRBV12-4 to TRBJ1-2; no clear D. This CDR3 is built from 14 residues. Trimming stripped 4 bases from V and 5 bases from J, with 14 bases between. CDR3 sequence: CASSYGPGVYGYTF. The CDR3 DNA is TGTGCCAGCAGTTACGGGCCTGGAGTTTATGGCTACACCTTC.

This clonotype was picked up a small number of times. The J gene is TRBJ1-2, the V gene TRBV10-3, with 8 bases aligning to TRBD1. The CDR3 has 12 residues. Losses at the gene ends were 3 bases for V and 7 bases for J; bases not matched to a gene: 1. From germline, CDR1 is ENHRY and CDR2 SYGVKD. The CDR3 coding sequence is TGTGCCATCAGTGAAGACAGGGGTGGCTACACCTTC. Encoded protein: CAISEDRGGYTF.

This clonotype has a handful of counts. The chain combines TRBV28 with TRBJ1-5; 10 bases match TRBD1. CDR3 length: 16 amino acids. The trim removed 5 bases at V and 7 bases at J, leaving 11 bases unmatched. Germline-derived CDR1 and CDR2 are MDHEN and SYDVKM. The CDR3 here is CASSAPGTGVFQPQHF. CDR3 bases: TGTGCCAGCAGTGCACCCGGGACAGGGGTGTTCCAGCCCCAGCATTTT.

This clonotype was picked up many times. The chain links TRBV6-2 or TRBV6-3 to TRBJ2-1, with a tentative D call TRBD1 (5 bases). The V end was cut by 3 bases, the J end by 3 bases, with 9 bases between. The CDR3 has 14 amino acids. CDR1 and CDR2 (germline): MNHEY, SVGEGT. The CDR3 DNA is TGTGCCAGCAGTTATAGGGGCAGCTACAATGAGCAGTTCTTC. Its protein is CASSYRGSYNEQFF.

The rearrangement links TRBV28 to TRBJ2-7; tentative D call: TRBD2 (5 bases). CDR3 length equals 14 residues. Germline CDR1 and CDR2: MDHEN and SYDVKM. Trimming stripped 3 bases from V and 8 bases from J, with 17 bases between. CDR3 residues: CASSFSETGIQQYF. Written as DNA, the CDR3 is TGTGCCAGCAGTTTTTCCGAGACCGGGATCCAGCAGTACTTC. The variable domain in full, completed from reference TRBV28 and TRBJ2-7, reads DVKVTQSSRYLVKRTGEKVFLECVQDMDHENMFWYRQDPGLGLRLIYFSYDVKMKEKGDIPEGYSVSREKKERFSLILESASTNQTSMYLCASSFSETGIQQYFGPGTRLTVT.

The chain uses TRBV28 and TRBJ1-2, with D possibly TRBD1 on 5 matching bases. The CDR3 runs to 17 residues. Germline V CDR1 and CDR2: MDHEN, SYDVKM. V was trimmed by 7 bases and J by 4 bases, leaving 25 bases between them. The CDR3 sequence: CASTNPSGRLEVYGYTF. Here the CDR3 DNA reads TGTGCCAGCACCAACCCTTCGGGACGCCTCGAGGTCTATGGCTACACCTTC.

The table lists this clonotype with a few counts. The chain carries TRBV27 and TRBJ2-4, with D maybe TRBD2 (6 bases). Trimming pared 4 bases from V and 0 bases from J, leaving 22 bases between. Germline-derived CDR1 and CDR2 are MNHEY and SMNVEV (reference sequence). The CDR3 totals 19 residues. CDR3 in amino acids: CASSYLGTPSSLAKNIQYF. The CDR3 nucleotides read TGTGCCAGCAGTTACTTAGGGACTCCATCCTCTCTAGCCAAAAACATTCAGTACTTC.

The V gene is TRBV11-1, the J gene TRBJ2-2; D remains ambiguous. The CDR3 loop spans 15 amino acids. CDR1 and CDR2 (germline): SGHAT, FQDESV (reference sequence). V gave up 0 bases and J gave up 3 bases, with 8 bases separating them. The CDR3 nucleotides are TGTGCCAGCAGCTTAGCCCTCAGAGACACCGGGGAGCTGTTTTTT. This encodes CASSLALRDTGELFF.

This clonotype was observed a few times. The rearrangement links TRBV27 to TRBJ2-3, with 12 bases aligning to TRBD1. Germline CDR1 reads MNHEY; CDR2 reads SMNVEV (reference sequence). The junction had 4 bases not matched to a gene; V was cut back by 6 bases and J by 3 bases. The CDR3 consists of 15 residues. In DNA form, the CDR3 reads TGTGCCAGCAGCCCGGGACAGGGGGCGACAGATACGCAGTATTTT. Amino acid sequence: CASSPGQGATDTQYF.

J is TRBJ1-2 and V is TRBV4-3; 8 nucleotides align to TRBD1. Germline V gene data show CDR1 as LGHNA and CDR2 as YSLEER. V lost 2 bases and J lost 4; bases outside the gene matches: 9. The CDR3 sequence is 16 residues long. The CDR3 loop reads CASSQFPDRGPYGYTF. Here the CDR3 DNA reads TGCGCCAGCAGCCAATTTCCCGACAGGGGCCCCTATGGCTACACCTTC.

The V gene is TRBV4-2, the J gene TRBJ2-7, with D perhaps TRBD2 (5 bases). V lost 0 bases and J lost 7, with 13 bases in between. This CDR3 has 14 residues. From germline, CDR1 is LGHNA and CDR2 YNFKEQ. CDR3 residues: CASSQDRGFGEQYF. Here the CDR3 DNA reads TGTGCCAGCAGCCAAGATCGAGGGTTTGGGGAGCAGTACTTC.

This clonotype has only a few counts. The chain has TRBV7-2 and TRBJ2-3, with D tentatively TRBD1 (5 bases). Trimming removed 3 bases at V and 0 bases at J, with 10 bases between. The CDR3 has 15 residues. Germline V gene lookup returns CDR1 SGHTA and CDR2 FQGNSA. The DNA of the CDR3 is TGTGCCAGCAGCTTCCCAGGGCTAAGCACAGATACGCAGTATTTT. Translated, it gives CASSFPGLSTDTQYF.

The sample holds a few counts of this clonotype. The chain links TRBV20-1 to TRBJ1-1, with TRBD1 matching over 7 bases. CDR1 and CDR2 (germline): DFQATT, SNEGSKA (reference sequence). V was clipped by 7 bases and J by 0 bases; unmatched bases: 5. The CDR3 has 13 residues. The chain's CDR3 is CSERTGLNTEAFF. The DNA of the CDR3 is TGCAGTGAAAGGACAGGACTGAACACTGAAGCTTTCTTT.

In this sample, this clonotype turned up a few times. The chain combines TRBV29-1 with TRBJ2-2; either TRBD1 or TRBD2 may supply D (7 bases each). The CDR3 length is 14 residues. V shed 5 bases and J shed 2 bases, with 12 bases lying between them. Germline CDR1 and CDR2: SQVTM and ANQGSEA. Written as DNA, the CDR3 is TGCAGCGTTAAGCGGGACAGCAACACCGGGGAGCTGTTTTTT. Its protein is CSVKRDSNTGELFF.

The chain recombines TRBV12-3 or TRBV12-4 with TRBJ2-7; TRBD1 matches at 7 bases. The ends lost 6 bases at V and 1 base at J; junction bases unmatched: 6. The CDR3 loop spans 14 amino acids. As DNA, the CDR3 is TGTGCCAGCAGAAGGGGGCAGGGATCCTACGAGCAGTACTTC. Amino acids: CASRRGQGSYEQYF.

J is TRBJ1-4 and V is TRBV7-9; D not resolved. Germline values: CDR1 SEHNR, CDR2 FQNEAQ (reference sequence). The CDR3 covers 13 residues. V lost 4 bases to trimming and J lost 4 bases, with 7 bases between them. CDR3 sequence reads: CASSSEHNEKLFF. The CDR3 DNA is TGTGCCAGCAGCTCCGAACATAATGAAAAACTGTTTTTT.

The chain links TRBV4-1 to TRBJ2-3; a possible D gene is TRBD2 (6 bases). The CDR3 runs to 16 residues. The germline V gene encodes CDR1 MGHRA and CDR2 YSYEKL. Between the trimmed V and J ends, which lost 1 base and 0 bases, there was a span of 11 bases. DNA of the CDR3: TGCGCCAGCAGCCAAGGAGGTGCGGGGAGCACAGATACGCAGTATTTT. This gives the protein CASSQGGAGSTDTQYF.

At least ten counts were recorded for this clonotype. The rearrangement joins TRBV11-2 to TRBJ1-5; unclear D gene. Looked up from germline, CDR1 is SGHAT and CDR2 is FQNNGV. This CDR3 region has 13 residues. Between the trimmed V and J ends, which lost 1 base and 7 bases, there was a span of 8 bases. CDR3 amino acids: CASSLGPIQPQHF. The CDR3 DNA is TGTGCCAGCAGCTTAGGCCCCATACAGCCCCAGCATTTT.

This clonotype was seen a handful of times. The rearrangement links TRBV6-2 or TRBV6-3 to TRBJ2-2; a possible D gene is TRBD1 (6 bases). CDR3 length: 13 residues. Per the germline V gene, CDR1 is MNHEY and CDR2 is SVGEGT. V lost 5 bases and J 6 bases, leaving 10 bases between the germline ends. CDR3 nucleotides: TGTGCCAGCAGTACCCAGGGGTCCGGGGAGCTGTTTTTT. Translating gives CASSTQGSGELFF.

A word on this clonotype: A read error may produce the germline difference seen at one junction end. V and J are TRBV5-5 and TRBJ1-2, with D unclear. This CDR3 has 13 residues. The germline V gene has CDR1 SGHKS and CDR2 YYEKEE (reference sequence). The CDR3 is CASTLQHLYGYTF. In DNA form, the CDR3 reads TGTGCCAGCACCTTGCAACATCTCTATGGCTACACCTTC.